This T cell receptor (beta chain) was captured by sequencing in a study of blood T cell repertoires in COVID-19. As for the study in general: Samples came from the United States, Italy and Spain, spanning acute and convalescent COVID-19. Sources were T cells, B-cell-depleted T cells, or PBMCs; the material itself was cDNA or gDNA.

In the authors' methods: How many nucleated cells were present was estimated from reference gene primer amplification. Clones were read by immunoSEQ multiplex PCR, and TCRdb kept only the in-frame ones, dropping some. D and trimming come from the DNA, and the V and J calls and clone size come from that table. The sample contains fewer than 300,000 clones, around 81% of which appear only once. Material for sequencing was peripheral blood. This receptor was identified in a woman aged 60-75 years with active or convalescent COVID-19.

CDR3 coding DNA: TGTGCCAGCAGCTTATCGAGTACCTATGGCTACACCTTC. This sequence encodes CASSLSSTYGYTF. The chain recombines TRBV7-2 with TRBJ1-2, with D uncertain. From germline, CDR1 is SGHTA and CDR2 FQGNSA. Between the trimmed V and J ends, which lost 2 bases and 4 bases, there was a span of 8 bases. The CDR3 runs to 13 residues.